This paragraph covers one T cell receptor (beta chain) sequence. CDR1 and CDR2 (germline): SGHTA, FQGNSA. V lost 4 bases to trimming and J lost 0 bases, with 18 bases between them. The CDR3 spans 18 residues. Sequenced by immunoSEQ multiplex PCR; TCRdb stores in-frame clones only, minus some. The sample holds hundreds of thousands of clones, around 86% seen once. The data were obtained in a study of blood T cell repertoires in COVID-19. About the research overall: PBMCs, B-cell-depleted T cells, or T cells provided the cDNA or gDNA that made up the material.

Sequencing input: peripheral blood. This sequence joins TRBV7-2 and TRBJ1-4; no definite D call. This receptor was identified in a man over 45 with COVID-19, enrolled during active disease. For the CDR3, the DNA is TGTGCCAGCAGCTACAGACCGCCAGCTACCTCAACTAATGAAAAACTGTTTTTT. This codes for CASSYRPPATSTNEKLFF.